There are a few counts of the clone carrying this T cell receptor (beta chain). Its cognate antigen is unknown. One junction end disagrees with the germline gene, perhaps due to a read error. The entry originates in a study of T cell repertoires in cytomegalovirus infection. Study details: Carrying CMV and the relevant HLA type showed in public TCR beta signatures.

Germline values: CDR1 SQVTM, CDR2 ANQGSEA. The CDR3 has 12 residues. Study-wide findings and caveats: In two of eight donors, the top clonotype was HLA-C-restricted CMV-specific.

From the reads, TCRdb called clonotypes with MiXCR, one entry per CDR3 protein. Of roughly 300,000 distinct CDR3 sequences listed, 8% to 9.5% were seen once; the top ten hold 3.5% to 4.5%. The sample was PBMCs. The TCR was taken from a human donor in good health (CMV status not recorded). Some clones in this sample may be carry-over from other donors' samples. The chain employs TRBV29-1 and TRBJ1-2, with a weak D call TRBD1 (5 bases). CDR3 amino acids: CSAEGEGWGYTF. CDR3 nucleotides: TGCAGCGCTGAAGGGGAGGGTTGGGGCTACACCTTC.